These 20 T cell receptor beta chains were sequenced from one sample in a study of post-analysis software for immune sequencing data (dated by TCRdb to about 2015). What the authors observed across the whole study: Patients showed significantly higher frequencies than controls for about 5 TRBV segments, among them TRBV5-6, TRBV5-1 and TRBV20-1.

Library creation used PCR. The sequencer listed for this sample is Illumina HiSeq 2500. To reduce PCR and sequencing biases, unique molecular identifiers were built into the TCR beta cDNA libraries. The public reads were run again by TCRdb, first through fastp at Q25 and then through MiXCR, and only productive beta chains were kept. All rows with the same CDR3 protein become a single entry with the most common DNA and genes. This sample lists more than 450,000 distinct CDR3 sequences; 34% were detected once. The biggest ten clones account for 4.5% to 7.5% of the sample. Their target antigens are unknown. Material: blood. The receptors originated from a girl aged 2-17 years with multiple sclerosis.

This clonotype showed up many times. The CDR3 DNA reads TGCAGTGCCTTCAGACATACTCAAGAGACCCAGTACTTC. This encodes CSAFRHTQETQYF. This chain uses TRBV20-1 with TRBJ2-5; D not resolved. The CDR3 consists of 13 residues. In germline, CDR1 is DFQATT, CDR2 SNEGSKA (reference sequence). V was pared by 6 bases and J by 2 bases, with 13 bases between.

The chain carries TRBV9 and TRBJ2-3, with TRBD2 as a possible D gene (6 bases). This CDR3 is built from 18 residues. Germline lookup yields CDR1 SGDLS and CDR2 YYNGEE. Trimming removed 4 bases from V and 3 bases from J, with 24 bases in between. The CDR3 bases are TGTGCCAGCAGCACCACATCTGGGCCAGGGAGGCTTACAGATACGCAGTATTTT. Translation: CASSTTSGPGRLTDTQYF.

The rearrangement uses TRBV20-1 and TRBJ1-5, with TRBD1 identical over 9 bases. J gave up 0 bases and V 0 bases, and 3 bases lay outside the gene matches. CDR3 length equals 16 residues. Germline assignment: CDR1 DFQATT and CDR2 SNEGSKA (reference sequence). CDR3 in amino acids: CSARDGDRDSNQPQHF. In DNA form, the CDR3 reads TGCAGTGCTAGAGATGGGGACAGGGATAGCAATCAGCCCCAGCATTTT.

Only a few counts were recorded for this clonotype. This rearrangement joins TRBV6-5 to TRBJ2-3, with 9 bases that match TRBD2. V was clipped by 0 bases and J by 0 bases; unmatched bases: 7. The CDR3 length is 18 residues. Germline lookup yields CDR1 MNHEY and CDR2 SVGAGI. The CDR3 DNA sequence: TGTGCCAGCAGTTACTCGACTAGCGGAGAACTAAGCACAGATACGCAGTATTTT. It codes for CASSYSTSGELSTDTQYF.

The rearrangement links TRBV5-1 to TRBJ2-5, with TRBD2 matching 8 bases. The J call could be wrong; TRBJ2-7 is a better fit for the DNA end. Germline values: CDR1 SGHRS, CDR2 YFSETQ. The CDR3 is made up of 15 amino acids. This CDR3 is CASSFGLASMDEQYF. In DNA, the CDR3 is TGCGCCAGCAGCTTCGGACTAGCATCCATGGACGAGCAGTACTTC.

This clonotype showed up just a few times. The chain uses TRBV5-1 and TRBJ2-4; 8 nucleotides align to TRBD1. J was trimmed by 8 bases and V by 0 bases; bases with no gene match: 7. The CDR3 has 15 residues. From germline, CDR1 is SGHRS and CDR2 YFSETQ. The chain's CDR3 is CASSLGGTGGDIQYF. CDR3 sequence (DNA): TGCGCCAGCAGCTTGGGCGGGACAGGAGGGGACATTCAGTACTTC.

The J gene is TRBJ2-1, the V gene TRBV25-1; 13 bases map to TRBD2. The CDR3 contains 17 residues. The V and J ends lost 4 bases and 1 base, in that order; junction bases with no gene match: 4. In germline, CDR1 is MGHDK, CDR2 SYGVNS. Written as DNA, the CDR3 is TGTGCCAGCAGTGGAGGACTAGCGGGGGTTTCCTACAATGAGCAGTTCTTC. Amino acids: CASSGGLAGVSYNEQFF.

This clonotype was seen a few times. V gene TRBV20-1 combines with J gene TRBJ2-1, with a weak D call TRBD1 (5 bases). Germline assignment: CDR1 DFQATT and CDR2 SNEGSKA (reference sequence). Between the trimmed V and J ends, which lost 5 bases and 4 bases, there was a span of 15 bases. The CDR3 covers 14 residues. CDR3 DNA sequence: TGCAGTGCTTCGACAGTTTCCTTATACAATGAGCAGTTCTTC. It encodes CSASTVSLYNEQFF.

This chain joins TRBV20-1 and TRBJ2-5, with 7 bases fitting TRBD2. The CDR3 extends over 14 amino acids. V lost 5 bases, J lost 5 bases, and 11 bases stayed unmatched. CDR1 and CDR2 from the germline V gene are DFQATT and SNEGSKA (reference sequence). The DNA of the CDR3 is TGCAGTGCTTTCTTCCCTGGGCGGGAGGAGACCCAGTACTTC. Translating it yields CSAFFPGREETQYF.

The chain employs TRBV25-1 and TRBJ1-2; D unresolved. CDR1 is MGHDK and CDR2 is SYGVNS in the germline V gene. V lost 2 bases and J 4 bases, leaving 5 bases between the germline ends. This CDR3 is built from 12 residues. CDR3 sequence: CASSEQAYGYTF. In DNA form, the CDR3 reads TGTGCCAGCAGTGAACAGGCCTATGGCTACACCTTC.

Here the CDR3 reads CASSPDVIRGYGYTF. The CDR3 bases are TGTGCCAGCAGTCCGGACGTAATCAGAGGGTATGGCTACACCTTC. The chain employs TRBV27 and TRBJ1-2; D ambiguous. V lost 5 bases, J lost 5 bases, and 18 bases lay in between. The germline V gene encodes CDR1 MNHEY and CDR2 SMNVEV (reference sequence). This CDR3 contains 15 residues.

This clonotype was counted at least ten times. CDR3 bases: TGTGCCATCAGTGAGTCTTTTTCGGCGCAAGAGACCCAGTACTTC. Its translation is CAISESFSAQETQYF. The V and J genes are TRBV10-3 and TRBJ2-5; the D is unclear. Trimming removed 0 bases at V and 2 bases at J, with 10 bases between. Germline V gene sequence: CDR1 ENHRY, CDR2 SYGVKD. The CDR3 is made up of 15 amino acids.

V is TRBV9 and J is TRBJ2-1; 7 nucleotides line up with TRBD1. Trimming cost V 0 bases and J 7 bases; bases outside gene matches: 4. Germline V lookup: CDR1 SGDLS, CDR2 YYNGEE. The CDR3 sequence is 14 residues long. The CDR3 spells CASSVATGWNEQFF. CDR3 nucleotides: TGTGCCAGCAGCGTAGCGACAGGGTGGAATGAGCAGTTCTTC.

This clonotype was seen more than once but under ten times. The chain combines TRBV12-3 or TRBV12-4 with TRBJ2-3; D assignment may be TRBD1 or TRBD2 (5 bases each). Between the trimmed V and J ends, which lost 5 bases and 2 bases, there was a span of 20 bases. The CDR3 has 17 amino acids. CDR3 protein: CASSGTWDPKITDTQYF. DNA for the CDR3: TGTGCCAGCAGTGGCACTTGGGACCCGAAAATCACAGATACGCAGTATTTT.

With respect to this clonotype: The junction and the germline gene differ at one end; a read error may be behind it. The genes are TRBV12-3 or TRBV12-4 and TRBJ2-1, with 12 bases lining up with TRBD2. The CDR3 has 19 residues. CDR3 protein: CASSPFPATSGGSCNEQFF. In nucleotides, the CDR3 is TGTGCCAGCAGCCCTTTTCCGGCGACTAGCGGGGGTTCCTGCAATGAGCAGTTCTTC.

This clonotype was found a few times. The genes are TRBV12-3 or TRBV12-4 and TRBJ2-7, with D perhaps being TRBD1 or TRBD2 (5 bases each). The CDR3 has 16 amino acids. V was trimmed by 2 bases and J by 1 base, leaving 15 bases between them. The CDR3 loop reads CASSLRGGPGSYEQYF. The CDR3 DNA reads as TGTGCCAGCAGTTTAAGGGGCGGGCCAGGATCCTACGAGCAGTACTTC.

There are a few counts of this clonotype. V and J are TRBV7-8 and TRBJ2-5; D uncertain. Gene TRBJ2-7 matches the end of the DNA better, so the J call may be wrong. This CDR3 has 13 residues. Germline V gene lookup returns CDR1 SGHVS and CDR2 FQNEAQ. The CDR3 is CASSFRVGSEQYF. CDR3 coding DNA: TGTGCCAGCAGCTTTAGGGTGGGGTCCGAGCAGTACTTC.

The table lists this clonotype with a few counts. The J gene is TRBJ2-6, the V gene TRBV4-2; D is unresolved. The CDR3 covers 15 residues. V lost 7 bases to trimming and J lost 5 bases, with 15 bases between them. The V gene's germline CDR1 is LGHNA and CDR2 YNFKEQ. The CDR3 reads CASTLTGIRANVLTF. In DNA form, the CDR3 reads TGTGCCAGCACCCTAACGGGTATTAGGGCCAACGTCCTGACTTTC.

The table lists this clonotype with a few counts. The chain joins TRBV9 to TRBJ2-7, with D perhaps matching TRBD2 (6 bases). There are 16 residues in the CDR3. Deletions cut 3 bases from V and 0 bases from J, with 16 bases between. The germline V gene has CDR1 SGDLS and CDR2 YYNGEE. Here the CDR3 DNA reads TGTGCCAGCAGCGCTATGGGACGGGGGAGCTCCTACGAGCAGTACTTC. Translation: CASSAMGRGSSYEQYF.

The chain links TRBV10-3 to TRBJ1-1; D is unresolved. Per the germline V gene, CDR1 is ENHRY and CDR2 is SYGVKD. This CDR3 comprises 14 residues. V was trimmed by 11 bases and J by 2 bases, leaving 18 bases between them. CDR3 residues: CAASHGIENTEAFF. The CDR3 coding sequence is TGTGCCGCCTCCCACGGGATAGAAAACACTGAAGCTTTCTTT.